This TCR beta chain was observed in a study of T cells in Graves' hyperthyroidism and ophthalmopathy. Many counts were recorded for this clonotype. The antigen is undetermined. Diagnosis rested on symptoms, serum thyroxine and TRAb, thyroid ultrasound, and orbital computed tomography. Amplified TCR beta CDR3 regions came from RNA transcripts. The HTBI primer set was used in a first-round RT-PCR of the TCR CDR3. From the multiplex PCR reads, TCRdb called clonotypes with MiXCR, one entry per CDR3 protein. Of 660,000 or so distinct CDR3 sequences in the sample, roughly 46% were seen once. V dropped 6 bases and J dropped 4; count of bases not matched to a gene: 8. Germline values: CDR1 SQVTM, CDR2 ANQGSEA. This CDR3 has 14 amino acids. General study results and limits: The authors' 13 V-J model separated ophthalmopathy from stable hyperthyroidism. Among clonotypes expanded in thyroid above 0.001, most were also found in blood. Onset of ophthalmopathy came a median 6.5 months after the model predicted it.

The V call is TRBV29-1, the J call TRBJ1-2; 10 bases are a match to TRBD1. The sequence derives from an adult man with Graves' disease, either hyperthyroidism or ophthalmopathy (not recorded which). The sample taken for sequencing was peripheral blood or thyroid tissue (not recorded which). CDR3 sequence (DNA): TGCAGCGTACCCGGGACAGGGGCGGGCTATGGCTACACCTTC. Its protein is CSVPGTGAGYGYTF.